This is a list of T cell receptor beta chains from one sample in a study of response to subunit inactivated influenza vaccine. Each CDR3 protein gets one entry after TCRdb re-called the RT-PCR reads with MiXCR. The table shows approximately 730,000 distinct CDR3 sequences, with roughly 13% occurring only once. The sample was PBMCs from blood, taken less than 15 days before vaccination. The source is a middle-aged man who received an inactivated influenza vaccine. Both conserved end residues are part of each CDR3. A D gene is named only where the DNA matches it firmly. A row's size may be missing; if present it is once, few, many or a size class.

TRBV5-6,TRBD1,many,TRBJ1-1,CASSPDRGDTEAFF,TGTGCCAGCAGCCCGGACAGGGGCGACACTGAAGCTTTCTTT
TRBV7-8,NA,NA,TRBJ2-7,CASSSKPSGLSYEQYF,TGTGCCAGCAGCTCGAAGCCCTCAGGGCTCAGCTACGAGCAGTACTTC
TRBV7-2,TRBD1,few,TRBJ1-3,CASSLDRGTGNTIYF,TGTGCCAGCAGCTTGGACAGGGGGACTGGAAACACCATATATTTT
TRBV11-2,TRBD1,NA,TRBJ1-1,CASSLTGLTEAFF,TGTGCCAGCAGCTTGACAGGGTTGACTGAAGCTTTCTTT
TRBV5-5,NA,many,TRBJ2-5,CASSGVTEETQYF,TGTGCCAGCAGCGGGGTTACCGAAGAGACCCAGTACTTC
TRBV18,NA,few,TRBJ1-5,CASSPYSVGSNQPQHF,TGTGCCAGCTCACCTTATAGCGTTGGTAGCAATCAGCCCCAGCATTTT
TRBV5-1,NA,NA,TRBJ2-7,CASSLPDVRYEQYF,TGCGCCAGCAGCTTGCCCGACGTGAGGTACGAGCAGTACTTC
TRBV20-1,NA,NA,TRBJ2-1,CSASDLGSPNEQFF,TGCAGTGCTAGCGACTTGGGAAGTCCGAATGAGCAGTTCTTC
TRBV5-1,NA,NA,TRBJ1-1,CASSLADVVVEGRKTEAFF,TGCGCCAGCAGCTTGGCCGACGTCGTTGTGGAGGGGCGGAAGACTGAAGCTTTCTTT
TRBV28,NA,NA,TRBJ1-6,CASSFLPSSREIRSSYNSPLHF,TGTGCCAGCAGTTTCCTCCCGTCGAGCAGGGAAATTAGAAGCTCCTATAATTCACCCCTCCACTTT
TRBV3-1,NA,many,TRBJ2-1,CASSPGDRYNEQFF,TGTGCCAGCAGCCCAGGGGACCGCTACAATGAGCAGTTCTTC
TRBV3-1,TRBD1,many,TRBJ2-2,CASRGTGARNTGELFF,TGTGCCAGCAGAGGCACAGGGGCCAGAAACACCGGGGAGCTGTTTTTT
TRBV7-6,TRBD1,few,TRBJ2-7,CASSMTGLAAEQYF,TGTGCCAGCAGCATGACAGGGCTCGCTGCCGAGCAGTACTTC
TRBV5-4,TRBD2,few,TRBJ2-5,CASSTPRTSGGQETQYF,TGTGCCAGCAGCACACCCCGGACTAGCGGGGGACAAGAGACCCAGTACTTC
TRBV5-1,NA,many,TRBJ2-7,CASSLDVGAYEQYF,TGCGCCAGCAGCTTGGATGTGGGGGCGTACGAGCAGTACTTC
TRBV24-1,NA,many,TRBJ2-7,CATSGSGTYEQYF,TGTGCCACCAGTGGTTCGGGAACCTACGAGCAGTACTTC
TRBV5-1,NA,few,TRBJ2-1,CASSLQRGARPDEQFF,TGCGCCAGCAGCTTACAGCGTGGAGCTCGTCCTGATGAGCAGTTCTTC
TRBV5-1,TRBD1,NA,TRBJ1-4,CASSGTGVPNEKLFF,TGCGCCAGCAGCGGAACAGGGGTTCCCAATGAAAAACTGTTTTTT
TRBV15,NA,NA,TRBJ1-5,CATSQDRGRSNQPQHF,TGTGCCACCAGCCAGGACCGGGGTAGGAGCAATCAGCCCCAGCATTTT
TRBV9,NA,NA,TRBJ2-1,CASSVGGTDNEQFF,TGTGCCAGCAGCGTAGGCGGGACCGACAATGAGCAGTTCTTC
TRBV7-9,TRBD2,many,TRBJ2-1,CASSSVAGPSYNEQFF,TGTGCCAGCAGCTCCGTAGCGGGGCCCTCCTACAATGAGCAGTTCTTC
TRBV3-1,NA,NA,TRBJ2-5,CASSQGGWEETQYF,TGTGCCAGCAGCCAAGGGGGGTGGGAAGAGACCCAGTACTTC
TRBV3-1,NA,few,TRBJ2-3,CASSQRGASTDTQYF,TGTGCCAGCAGCCAACGCGGGGCTAGCACAGATACGCAGTATTTT